This T cell receptor beta chain was obtained from a study of blood T cell repertoires in COVID-19. Libraries were prepared by immunoSEQ multiplex PCR; TCRdb keeps only in-frame clonotypes and omits some of them. The data contain fewer than 400,000 clones, 88% of them seen just once; the ten biggest clones take up under 6%. V shed 4 bases, J shed 5 bases, and the junction held 10 bases outside the gene matches. Germline CDR1 is LNHDA and CDR2 is SQIVND (reference sequence). The length of the CDR3 is 16 residues. The chain uses TRBV19 and TRBJ2-3, with 9 bases lining up with TRBD2. The receptor comes from a man in his thirties or forties who had recovered from COVID-19. Source material: PBMCs or T cells enriched from blood (not recorded which). CDR3 sequence: CASSNLAGGRGDTQYF. The CDR3 DNA sequence: TGTGCCAGTAGTAATTTGGCGGGGGGGCGCGGAGATACGCAGTATTTT.